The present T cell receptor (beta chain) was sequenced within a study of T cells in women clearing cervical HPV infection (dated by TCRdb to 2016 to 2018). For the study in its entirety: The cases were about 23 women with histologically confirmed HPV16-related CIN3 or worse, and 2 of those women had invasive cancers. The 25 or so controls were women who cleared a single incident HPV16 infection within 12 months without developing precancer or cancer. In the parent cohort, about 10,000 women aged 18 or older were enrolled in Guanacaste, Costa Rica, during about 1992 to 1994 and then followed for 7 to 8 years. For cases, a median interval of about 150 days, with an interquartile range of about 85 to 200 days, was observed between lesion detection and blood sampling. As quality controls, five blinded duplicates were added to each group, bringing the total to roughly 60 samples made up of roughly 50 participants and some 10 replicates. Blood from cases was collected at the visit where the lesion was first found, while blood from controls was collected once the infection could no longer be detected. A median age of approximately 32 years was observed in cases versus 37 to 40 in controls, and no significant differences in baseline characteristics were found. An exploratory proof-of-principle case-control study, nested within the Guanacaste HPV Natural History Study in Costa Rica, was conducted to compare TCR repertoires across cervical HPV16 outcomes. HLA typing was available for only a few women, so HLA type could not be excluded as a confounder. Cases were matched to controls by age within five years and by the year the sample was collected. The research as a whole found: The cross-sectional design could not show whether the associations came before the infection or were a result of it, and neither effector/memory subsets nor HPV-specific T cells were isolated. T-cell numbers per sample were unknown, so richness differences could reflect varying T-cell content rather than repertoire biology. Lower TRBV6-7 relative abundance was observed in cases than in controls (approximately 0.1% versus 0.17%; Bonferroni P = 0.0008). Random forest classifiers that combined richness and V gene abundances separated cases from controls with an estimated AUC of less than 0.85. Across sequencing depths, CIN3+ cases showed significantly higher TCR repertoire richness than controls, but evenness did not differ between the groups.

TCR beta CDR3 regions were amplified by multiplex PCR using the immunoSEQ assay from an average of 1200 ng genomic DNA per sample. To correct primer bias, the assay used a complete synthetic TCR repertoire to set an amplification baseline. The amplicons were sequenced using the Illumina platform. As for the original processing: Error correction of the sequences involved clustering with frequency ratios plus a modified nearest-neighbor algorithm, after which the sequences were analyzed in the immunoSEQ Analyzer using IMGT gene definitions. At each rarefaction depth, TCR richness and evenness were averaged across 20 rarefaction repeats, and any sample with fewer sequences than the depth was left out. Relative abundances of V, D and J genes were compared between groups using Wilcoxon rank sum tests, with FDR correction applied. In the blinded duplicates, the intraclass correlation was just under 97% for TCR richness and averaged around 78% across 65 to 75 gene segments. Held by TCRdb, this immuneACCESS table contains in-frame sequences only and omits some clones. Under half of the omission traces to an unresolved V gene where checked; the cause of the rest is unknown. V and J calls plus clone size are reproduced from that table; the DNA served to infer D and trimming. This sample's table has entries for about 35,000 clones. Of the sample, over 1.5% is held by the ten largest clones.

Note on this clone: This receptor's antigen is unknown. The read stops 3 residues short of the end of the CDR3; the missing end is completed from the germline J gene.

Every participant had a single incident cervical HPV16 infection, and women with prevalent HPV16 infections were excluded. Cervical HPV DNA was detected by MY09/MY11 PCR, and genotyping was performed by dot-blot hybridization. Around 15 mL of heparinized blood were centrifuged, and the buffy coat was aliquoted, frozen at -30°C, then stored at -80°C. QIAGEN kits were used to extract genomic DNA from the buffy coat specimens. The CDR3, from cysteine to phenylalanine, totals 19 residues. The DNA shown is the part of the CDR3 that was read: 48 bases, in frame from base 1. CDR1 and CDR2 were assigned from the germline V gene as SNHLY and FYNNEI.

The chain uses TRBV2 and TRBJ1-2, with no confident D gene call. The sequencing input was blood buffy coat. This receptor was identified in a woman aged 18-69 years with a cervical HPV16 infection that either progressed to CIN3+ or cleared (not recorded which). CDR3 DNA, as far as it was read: TGTGCCAGCAGTGAACGGCCCCCCAGCGGTGATCCCAAAAAGGATGAC. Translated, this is CASSERPPSGDPKKDD. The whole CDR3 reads CASSERPPSGDPKKDDYTF.